This TCR beta chain was sequenced in a study of blood T cell repertoires in COVID-19. Overall study: In each case, the material was cDNA or gDNA derived from T cells, B-cell-depleted T cells, or PBMCs.

Per the authors' pipeline: Nucleated cell counts were estimated from reference gene primer amplification. Assay used: immunoSEQ multiplex PCR; TCRdb lists only in-frame clones, some missing. The V and J calls and the clone size are those of that table, but D and trimming were determined from the DNA. The repertoire holds 40,000 to 50,000 clones, with roughly 85% as singletons. This clone was picked up a small number of times. Trimming cost V 2 bases and J 3 bases, with 11 bases left between them. Per the germline V gene, CDR1 is SGHTA and CDR2 is FQGNSA. The CDR3 is made up of 14 amino acids. Sequenced sample: peripheral blood. The sequence came from a man between 65 and 85 years old with acute or convalescent COVID-19. This sequence joins TRBV7-2 and TRBJ2-7; the D gene is possibly TRBD1 (5 bases). CDR3 sequence: CASSLSPRVYEQYF. DNA of the CDR3: TGTGCCAGCAGCTTAAGTCCCAGGGTCTACGAGCAGTACTTC.